The rows below give T cell receptor beta chains drawn from one sample of a study of blood T cell repertoires in COVID-19. Some clones are missing from TCRdb's copy, which holds only in-frame ones; the method was immunoSEQ multiplex PCR. The sample lists some 25,000 clones; about nine tenths were seen once. The sample consisted of peripheral blood. These TCRs come from a man aged 45 to 65 with active COVID-19. Both conserved end residues are part of each CDR3. The D gene is left open where the match is weak. The listing skips clone size in some rows; elsewhere it reads once, few, many or a size class.

J | V | D | size | CDR3 | DNA
TRBJ1-5 | TRBV12-3/TRBV12-4 | NA | NA | CASSLQFQPQHF | TGTGCCAGCAGTTTACAGTTTCAGCCCCAGCATTTT
TRBJ1-5 | TRBV5-1 | NA | NA | CASSSTGRAHQPQHF | TGCGCCAGCAGCTCCACCGGTCGAGCTCATCAGCCCCAGCATTTT
TRBJ1-1 | TRBV5-1 | NA | NA | CASSLAPIGGNEAFF | TGCGCCAGCAGCTTGGCCCCTATCGGGGGAAATGAAGCTTTCTTT
TRBJ1-4 | TRBV9 | TRBD1 | once | CASSVDWTGGGEANEKLFF | TGTGCCAGCAGCGTAGATTGGACAGGGGGAGGGGAAGCTAATGAAAAACTGTTTTTT
TRBJ2-3 | TRBV30 | NA | NA | CAWSMALGADTQYF | TGTGCCTGGAGTATGGCTCTCGGGGCAGATACGCAGTATTTT
TRBJ2-1 | TRBV10-1 | TRBD2 | NA | CASSEGLAGAYNEQFF | TGCGCCAGCAGTGAAGGTCTAGCGGGGGCCTACAATGAGCAGTTCTTC
TRBJ2-4 | TRBV30 | NA | NA | CAWSPVGGPEDIQYF | TGTGCCTGGAGCCCCGTGGGGGGGCCAGAAGACATTCAGTACTTC
TRBJ2-1 | TRBV5-4 | NA | NA | CASSLYNEQFF | TGTGCCAGCAGCCTCTACAATGAGCAGTTCTTC
TRBJ1-4 | TRBV10-3 | TRBD1 | once | CAISEGQVINEKLFF | TGTGCCATCAGTGAGGGACAGGTGATAAATGAAAAACTGTTTTTT
TRBJ2-3 | TRBV30 | TRBD2 | few | CAWAGLAGSTDTQYF | TGTGCCTGGGCAGGGCTAGCGGGAAGCACAGATACGCAGTATTTT
TRBJ1-1 | TRBV7-9 | NA | NA | CASSIQENTEAFF | TGTGCCAGCAGCATACAGGAGAACACTGAAGCTTTCTTT
TRBJ2-2 | TRBV12-5 | TRBD1 | NA | CASGLLPGQGHTGELFF | TGTGCTAGTGGTTTGTTACCGGGACAGGGGCACACCGGGGAGCTGTTTTTT
TRBJ2-1 | TRBV24-1 | TRBD2 | NA | CATSDLRLAGRNEQFF | TGTGCCACCAGTGATTTGAGGCTAGCGGGCCGCAATGAGCAGTTCTTC
TRBJ1-2 | TRBV7-2 | NA | NA | CASSSQGLTNYGYTF | TGTGCCAGCAGCTCCCAGGGGCTCACTAACTATGGCTACACCTTC
TRBJ2-2 | TRBV7-9 | NA | few | CASSLMVAGNRELFF | TGTGCCAGCAGCTTAATGGTTGCAGGTAACCGGGAGCTGTTTTTT
TRBJ1-1 | TRBV11-2 | NA | few | CASSLGRGQGLTEAFF | TGTGCCAGCAGCTTAGGTAGGGGTCAGGGACTCACTGAAGCTTTCTTT
TRBJ1-1 | TRBV9 | NA | once | CASSVVGQTNTEAFF | TGTGCCAGCAGCGTTGTTGGACAGACGAACACTGAAGCTTTCTTT
TRBJ2-1 | TRBV4-1 | NA | NA | CASSQDFEDEQFF | TGCGCCAGCAGCCAAGATTTCGAGGATGAGCAGTTCTTC
TRBJ1-4 | TRBV5-1 | TRBD1 | NA | CASSRGTGSTNEKLFF | TGCGCCAGCAGCCGAGGGACAGGATCAACTAATGAAAAACTGTTTTTT
TRBJ2-2 | TRBV14 | NA | NA | CASSARQVPAGELFF | TGTGCCAGCAGCGCCCGACAGGTCCCGGCCGGGGAGCTGTTTTTT
TRBJ2-5 | TRBV28 | TRBD2 | NA | CASRPAPGLAGEYQETQYF | TGTGCCAGCAGGCCTGCCCCGGGACTAGCGGGGGAATACCAAGAGACCCAGTACTTC
TRBJ1-2 | TRBV30 | TRBD1 | NA | CAWSDRAIYGYTF | TGTGCCTGGAGCGACAGGGCCATCTATGGCTACACCTTC
TRBJ1-6 | TRBV5-6 | NA | NA | CASSLVGRDSNSPLHF | TGTGCCAGCAGCTTGGTAGGCCGGGATTCTAATTCACCCCTCCACTTT